This is a list of T cell receptor beta chains from one sample in a study of graft-versus-host responses after intestinal transplantation. Generated by immunoSEQ multiplex PCR, the TCRdb table keeps only in-frame clones and is missing some. The table includes tens of thousands of clones, 90% detected once. Their antigens remain unidentified. Here the sequenced sample was unstimulated CD8+ T cells sorted from spleen or lymph node cells, taken before intestinal transplant. All receptors derive from a human donor who received an intestinal transplant. Each CDR3 is given with its conserved first and last residue. D genes are given only for firm matches. Clone size is stated in some rows and not others, as once, few, many or a class when expanded.

d_gene: NA; j_gene: TRBJ2-1; abundance: NA; v_gene: TRBV6-5; CDR3aa: CASSAGQIYNEQFF; CDR3nt: TGTGCCAGCAGCGCTGGACAGATCTACAATGAGCAGTTCTTC
d_gene: NA; j_gene: TRBJ1-1; abundance: NA; v_gene: TRBV19; CDR3aa: CASSTTLNTEAFF; CDR3nt: TGTGCCAGTAGTACGACACTGAACACTGAAGCTTTCTTT
d_gene: NA; j_gene: TRBJ1-5; abundance: NA; v_gene: TRBV6-5; CDR3aa: CASRGVGAHQPQHF; CDR3nt: TGTGCCAGCAGAGGGGTGGGGGCCCATCAGCCCCAGCATTTT
d_gene: TRBD2; j_gene: TRBJ2-6; abundance: NA; v_gene: TRBV29-1; CDR3aa: CSVESGVGPSGANVLTF; CDR3nt: TGCAGCGTTGAAAGCGGGGTAGGGCCCTCTGGGGCCAACGTCCTGACTTTC
d_gene: NA; j_gene: TRBJ1-2; abundance: NA; v_gene: TRBV9; CDR3aa: CASSVGDGGFGYTF; CDR3nt: TGTGCCAGCAGCGTAGGGGATGGGGGGTTTGGCTACACCTTC
d_gene: NA; j_gene: TRBJ1-1; abundance: once; v_gene: TRBV7-6; CDR3aa: CASSPNQGTMNTEAFF; CDR3nt: TGTGCCAGCAGCCCCAATCAGGGGACAATGAACACTGAAGCTTTCTTT
d_gene: NA; j_gene: TRBJ2-2; abundance: NA; v_gene: TRBV4-1; CDR3aa: CASSQRGFGELFF; CDR3nt: TGCGCCAGCAGTCAAAGGGGGTTCGGGGAGCTGTTTTTT
d_gene: TRBD2; j_gene: TRBJ2-1; abundance: NA; v_gene: TRBV5-6; CDR3aa: CASSSGLAGRFF; CDR3nt: TGTGCCAGCAGCTCGGGACTAGCGGGCCGGTTCTTC
d_gene: NA; j_gene: TRBJ2-7; abundance: NA; v_gene: TRBV19; CDR3aa: CASTPSGQGRYEQYF; CDR3nt: TGTGCCAGTACCCCGAGTGGGCAGGGCCGATACGAGCAGTACTTC
d_gene: TRBD1; j_gene: TRBJ1-5; abundance: NA; v_gene: TRBV4-1; CDR3aa: CASSLGQAQWPQHF; CDR3nt: TGCGCCAGCAGCCTAGGACAGGCCCAATGGCCCCAGCATTTT
d_gene: NA; j_gene: TRBJ1-1; abundance: few; v_gene: TRBV5-6; CDR3aa: CASQRTTEAFF; CDR3nt: TGTGCCAGCCAGCGGACGACTGAAGCTTTCTTT
d_gene: NA; j_gene: TRBJ2-7; abundance: NA; v_gene: TRBV4-1; CDR3aa: CASSQDVHYEQYF; CDR3nt: TGCGCCAGCAGCCAAGATGTCCACTACGAGCAGTACTTC
d_gene: TRBD1; j_gene: TRBJ2-7; abundance: NA; v_gene: TRBV11-2; CDR3aa: CASSPPTGGHPYEQYF; CDR3nt: TGTGCCAGCAGCCCACCGACAGGGGGTCATCCCTACGAGCAGTACTTC
d_gene: NA; j_gene: TRBJ1-5; abundance: NA; v_gene: TRBV4-1; CDR3aa: CASTMRGRKTRGNQPQHF; CDR3nt: TGCGCCAGCACCATGCGGGGCCGCAAGACTCGGGGCAATCAGCCCCAGCATTTT
d_gene: TRBD1; j_gene: TRBJ2-7; abundance: NA; v_gene: TRBV11-2; CDR3aa: CASSPRGTVAYEQYF; CDR3nt: TGTGCCAGCAGCCCTCGTGGGACAGTGGCCTACGAGCAGTACTTC
d_gene: TRBD2; j_gene: TRBJ2-1; abundance: NA; v_gene: TRBV7-3; CDR3aa: CASSGTSGEQFF; CDR3nt: TGTGCCAGCAGCGGGACTAGCGGGGAGCAGTTCTTC
d_gene: TRBD1; j_gene: TRBJ1-6; abundance: NA; v_gene: TRBV6-5; CDR3aa: CASSGQGAGSPLHF; CDR3nt: TGTGCCAGCAGTGGACAGGGGGCCGGTTCACCCCTCCACTTT
d_gene: TRBD2; j_gene: TRBJ2-1; abundance: NA; v_gene: TRBV5-1; CDR3aa: CASSLGGTSLGEQFF; CDR3nt: TGCGCCAGCAGCTTGGGCGGGACTAGTTTAGGTGAGCAGTTCTTC
d_gene: TRBD1; j_gene: TRBJ1-1; abundance: NA; v_gene: TRBV13; CDR3aa: CASSFTPRLTGETEAFF; CDR3nt: TGTGCCAGCAGCTTTACCCCACGACTGACAGGGGAGACTGAAGCTTTCTTT
d_gene: TRBD1; j_gene: TRBJ2-7; abundance: once; v_gene: TRBV14; CDR3aa: CASSVGTGLPYEQYF; CDR3nt: TGTGCCAGCAGTGTCGGGACAGGCCTCCCCTACGAGCAGTACTTC
d_gene: NA; j_gene: TRBJ1-2; abundance: NA; v_gene: TRBV7-8; CDR3aa: CASSPPEPGLHGYTF; CDR3nt: TGTGCCAGCAGCCCACCAGAACCGGGACTCCATGGCTACACCTTC
d_gene: TRBD2; j_gene: TRBJ2-7; abundance: NA; v_gene: TRBV19; CDR3aa: CASSIVRGGRDEQYF; CDR3nt: TGTGCCAGTAGTATAGTTCGGGGAGGGCGGGACGAGCAGTACTTC
d_gene: NA; j_gene: TRBJ1-2; abundance: NA; v_gene: TRBV29-1; CDR3aa: CSVPGVEPGINYGYTF; CDR3nt: TGCAGCGTTCCCGGGGTTGAGCCTGGGATTAACTATGGCTACACCTTC
d_gene: NA; j_gene: TRBJ2-1; abundance: once; v_gene: TRBV7-8; CDR3aa: CASSTSTHNEQFF; CDR3nt: TGTGCCAGCAGCACGAGTACCCACAATGAGCAGTTCTTC
d_gene: NA; j_gene: TRBJ1-2; abundance: NA; v_gene: TRBV10-2; CDR3aa: CASTRGDLYGYTF; CDR3nt: TGCGCCAGCACTCGGGGGGACCTCTATGGCTACACCTTC
d_gene: NA; j_gene: TRBJ1-5; abundance: NA; v_gene: TRBV19; CDR3aa: CASSMGGGQPQHF; CDR3nt: TGTGCCAGTAGTATGGGGGGGGGTCAGCCCCAGCATTTT
d_gene: NA; j_gene: TRBJ2-5; abundance: NA; v_gene: TRBV29-1; CDR3aa: CSVVLYPETQYF; CDR3nt: TGCAGCGTTGTACTATACCCAGAGACCCAGTACTTC
d_gene: TRBD1; j_gene: TRBJ2-7; abundance: NA; v_gene: TRBV29-1; CDR3aa: CSVDETGGSEQYF; CDR3nt: TGCAGCGTAGATGAGACAGGGGGCAGCGAGCAGTACTTC
d_gene: TRBD1; j_gene: TRBJ2-2; abundance: NA; v_gene: TRBV9; CDR3aa: CASSLSGVGQGISGELFF; CDR3nt: TGTGCCAGCAGCTTATCAGGGGTTGGACAGGGGATCTCCGGGGAGCTGTTTTTT
d_gene: TRBD1; j_gene: TRBJ1-4; abundance: NA; v_gene: TRBV13; CDR3aa: CASSLGTGRNYEKLFF; CDR3nt: TGTGCCAGCAGCTTAGGGACAGGGAGGAATTATGAAAAACTGTTTTTT
d_gene: NA; j_gene: TRBJ1-2; abundance: NA; v_gene: TRBV6-1; CDR3aa: CASSVQGYGYTF; CDR3nt: TGTGCCAGCAGTGTACAGGGCTATGGCTACACCTTC
d_gene: NA; j_gene: TRBJ2-1; abundance: once; v_gene: TRBV11-2; CDR3aa: CASSVVSLEQFF; CDR3nt: TGTGCCAGCAGCGTAGTGAGTCTTGAGCAGTTCTTC
d_gene: NA; j_gene: TRBJ1-1; abundance: NA; v_gene: TRBV7-9; CDR3aa: CASGSGGNTEAFF; CDR3nt: TGTGCCAGCGGCTCCGGGGGGAACACTGAAGCTTTCTTT
d_gene: TRBD2; j_gene: TRBJ2-7; abundance: NA; v_gene: TRBV7-2; CDR3aa: CASSPLAGGLYEQYF; CDR3nt: TGTGCCAGCAGCCCACTAGCGGGGGGCCTCTACGAGCAGTACTTC
d_gene: TRBD1; j_gene: TRBJ1-1; abundance: NA; v_gene: TRBV6-5; CDR3aa: CASSYTTGTGGTEAFF; CDR3nt: TGTGCCAGCAGTTACACAACCGGGACAGGGGGCACTGAAGCTTTCTTT
d_gene: NA; j_gene: TRBJ2-2; abundance: NA; v_gene: TRBV5-3; CDR3aa: CARSLGRGTGELFF; CDR3nt: TGTGCCAGAAGCTTGGGGAGGGGCACCGGGGAGCTGTTTTTT
d_gene: TRBD2; j_gene: TRBJ2-5; abundance: NA; v_gene: TRBV4-1; CDR3aa: CASSQGFGTITQYF; CDR3nt: TGCGCCAGCAGCCAGGGCTTTGGGACTATCACCCAGTACTTC
d_gene: TRBD2; j_gene: TRBJ2-2; abundance: NA; v_gene: TRBV9; CDR3aa: CASSLSGANTGELFF; CDR3nt: TGTGCCAGCAGCCTCAGCGGGGCCAACACCGGGGAGCTGTTTTTT
d_gene: TRBD2; j_gene: TRBJ2-5; abundance: NA; v_gene: TRBV10-3; CDR3aa: CAISGGLAEIETQYF; CDR3nt: TGTGCCATCAGCGGGGGACTAGCAGAGATAGAGACCCAGTACTTC
d_gene: TRBD2; j_gene: TRBJ2-7; abundance: NA; v_gene: TRBV7-3; CDR3aa: CASSPRGGSYEQYF; CDR3nt: TGTGCCAGCAGCCCCCGGGGGGGCTCCTACGAGCAGTACTTC